This T cell receptor (beta chain) comes out of a study of T cell clones after liver transplantation (dated by TCRdb to between 2018 and 2021). A note on the overall study: The samples were obtained from ITN030ST, a randomized trial that attempted immunosuppression withdrawal within 2 years after liver transplantation. Tolerance meant complete immunosuppression withdrawal for at least one year without liver enzymes rising beyond twice the upper limit of normal. Blood samples were collected pre-transplant, pre-randomization before withdrawal, and post-randomization after either complete withdrawal or failed withdrawal. Donor-reactive T cell clones were identified by TCRbeta sequencing following a pre-transplant mixed lymphocyte reaction and were subsequently tracked in post-transplant blood. No induction therapy was given to the subjects, and standard immunosuppression was administered until randomization at 12-24 months post-transplant. Third party-reactive TCRbeta sequences from pre-transplant MLRs were also identified as an antigen-independent comparator for donor-reactive sequences. Of the eight recipients, a few were HCV-positive, while the remaining recipients had been transplanted for non-autoimmune, non-viral indications. Of the 8 liver transplant recipients making up the studied cohort, 3 were classified as tolerant and 5 as non-tolerant. Results and caveats for the whole study, not just this receptor: A significant post-transplant decrease in circulating donor-reactive CD4 TCRbeta sequences was observed in most of the 8 subjects, irrespective of tolerance or HCV status. When repertoire turnover was accounted for, significantly reduced detection of donor-reactive sequences was found in 7 of 8 subjects for CD4 and in 8 of 8 subjects for CD8. Donor-reactive sequences declined more than third party-reactive ones, suggesting partial antigen-specific deletion unrelated to withdrawal success. Because allograft tissue specimens were not available, migration of donor-reactive T cells into the graft, rather than deletion, may have occurred. Because of small, heterogeneous patient numbers and non-standardized post-transplant time points, the conclusions were only preliminary. In a couple of subjects, low numbers of available donor cells limited the measurable donor-reactive repertoire.

Unstimulated PBMCs, after thawing, were stained for CD3, CD4 and CD8 and then FACS-sorted into CD3+CD4+ and CD3+CD8+ populations. All 8 studied subjects were randomized to withdrawal of immunosuppression. Genomic DNA was isolated with the Qiagen DNeasy Blood and Tissue Kit. A note on this clone: Its antigen target is currently unknown. The record has no base qualities; no much larger clone is one base away.

Frozen genomic DNA underwent high-throughput TCRbeta CDR3 sequencing by immunoSEQ, including PCR amplification, mapping, bias correction and internal controls. In the source study's methods: Productive rearrangements were retained, and unique TCRbeta sequences were defined by the CDR3 nucleotide sequence together with the V and J gene. Donor-reactive sequences required at least 5-fold expansion in CFSE-low cells versus unstimulated pre-transplant cells and at least 0.01% frequency. Per-subject minimum frequency thresholds, based on the lowest-template unstimulated sample, ensured at least 90% detection power. Jensen-Shannon divergence between the top 1000 TCRbeta sequences post- versus pre-transplant served as the measure of repertoire turnover. Two-sided Fisher's exact tests were used to test for changes in the detection of donor-reactive sequences. The immuneACCESS repertoire file appears here via TCRdb, limited to in-frame rearrangements. These files lack a portion of the clones; in checked studies, under half of the deficit traces to unresolved V genes, and the cause of the others is not known. That table is the source of V, J and clone size, and D and trimming were worked out from the DNA. The sample yields fewer than 50,000 clones; about 82% were counted once. Almost 2.5% of the sample is held by the ten biggest clonotypes.

The clonotype comes from a human patient who received a liver transplant. After a transplant, the graft donor may have provided part of the T cells. The sample here was CD4+ T cells from blood, taken 24 months after liver transplant.

The CDR3 is CASSSDPGGRQPQHF. The base sequence is TGCGCCAGCAGCTCAGACCCGGGAGGGCGTCAGCCCCAGCATTTT. The chain links TRBV5-1 with TRBJ1-5, with the D gene too uncertain to name. The germline V gene encodes CDR1 SGHRS and CDR2 YFSETQ. Cut back by 3 bases and 6 bases, the V and J ends lie 16 bases apart. From cysteine to phenylalanine, the CDR3 is 15 amino acids long. Only CDR3 DNA is held: 45 bases, read in frame from base 1. Beyond the CDR3, the reference TRBV5-1 and TRBJ1-5 genes provide the residues; the full variable domain reads: KAGVTQTPRYLIKTRGQQVTLSCSPISGHRSVSWYQQTPGQGLQFLFEYFSETQRNKGNFPGRFSGRQFSNSRSEMNVSTLELGDSALYLCASSSDPGGRQPQHFGDGTRLSIL.